This passage covers 32 T cell receptor beta chains from one sample sequenced in a study of cytomegalovirus exposure and HLA in healthy donors. With 60 Vbeta and 13 Jbeta primers, the PCR was carried out. Data came from immunoSEQ multiplex PCR; TCRdb stores just in-frame clones and leaves some out. The repertoire holds more than 85,000 clones, with roughly three quarters as singletons. The sample comprised PBMCs. These receptors came from a male donor in good health and CMV-seronegative.

This chain connects TRBV6-1 to TRBJ2-3, with D possibly matching TRBD2 (6 bases). V was trimmed by 3 bases and J by 2 bases, leaving 15 bases between them. The CDR3 extends over 16 amino acids. Germline V gives CDR1 MNHNS, CDR2 SASEGT. This CDR3 reads CASSDEEGFSTDTQYF. The DNA for the CDR3 is TGTGCCAGCAGTGACGAGGAGGGGTTTTCCACAGATACGCAGTATTTT.

The chain has TRBV28 and TRBJ1-2; D not resolved. The CDR3 is 14 residues long. The germline gives CDR1 MDHEN, CDR2 SYDVKM. Trimming took off 2 bases at V and 6 bases at J, with 13 bases between the two ends. CDR3 sequence: CASSLKPGRDGYTF. The CDR3 DNA reads as TGTGCCAGCAGTTTAAAACCCGGGAGGGATGGCTACACCTTC.

The chain couples TRBV19 to TRBJ1-5; 8 bases are a match to TRBD1. CDR1 and CDR2 (germline): LNHDA, SQIVND (reference sequence). With V trimmed by 6 bases and J by 1 base, 5 bases remained unmatched. The CDR3 is made up of 15 amino acids. CDR3: CASSLQGGSNQPQHF. The CDR3 DNA reads TGTGCCAGTAGCTTACAGGGGGGGAGCAATCAGCCCCAGCATTTT.

This rearrangement joins TRBV28 to TRBJ1-4; D possibly corresponds to TRBD1 (5 bases). V was trimmed by 4 bases and J by 0 bases, leaving 15 bases between them. CDR1 MDHEN and CDR2 SYDVKM come from the germline V gene. This CDR3 contains 17 residues. As DNA, the CDR3 is TGTGCCAGCAGTTCTGCAGGGCCGATTTCAACTAATGAAAAACTGTTTTTT. This gives the protein CASSSAGPISTNEKLFF.

The chain recombines TRBV19 with TRBJ1-2; D possibly corresponds to TRBD1 (5 bases). This CDR3 region has 15 residues. Germline-derived CDR1 and CDR2 are LNHDA and SQIVND (reference sequence). Trimming took 0 bases from V and 4 from J, leaving 12 bases between them. CDR3 protein: CASSIERGRVYGYTF. DNA of the CDR3: TGTGCCAGTAGTATAGAGCGCGGCAGGGTCTATGGCTACACCTTC.

The chain employs TRBV19 and TRBJ2-1; tentative D call: TRBD2 (6 bases). CDR1 is LNHDA, CDR2 SQIVND, per germline (reference sequence). CDR3 length: 16 amino acids. V shed 0 bases and J shed 8 bases, with 17 bases lying between them. CDR3 coding DNA: TGTGCCAGTAGTATAGATGGGGGGAGCTCTTCCGATGAGCAGTTCTTC. This encodes CASSIDGGSSSDEQFF.

Here the CDR3 reads CASSRGQTLGTGELFF. CDR3 nucleotides: TGTGCCAGCAGTCGGGGACAGACTCTCGGCACCGGGGAGCTGTTTTTT. The chain combines TRBV7-3 with TRBJ2-2; 7 nucleotides agree with TRBD1. Germline V gene lookup returns CDR1 SGHTA and CDR2 FQGTGA. This CDR3 has 16 residues. J gave up 4 bases and V 6 bases, and 11 bases lay outside the gene matches. The entire variable domain, with the rest obtained from reference TRBV7-3 and TRBJ2-2, is as follows: GAGVSQTPSNKVTEKGKYVELRCDPISGHTALYWYRQSLGQGPEFLIYFQGTGAADDSGLPNDRFFAVRPEGSVSTLKIQRTERGDSAVYLCASSRGQTLGTGELFFGEGSRLTVL.

This sequence joins TRBV7-3 and TRBJ1-1, with no clear D. The CDR3 sequence is 15 residues long. V lost 0 bases, J lost 0 bases, and 8 bases lay in between. In germline, CDR1 is SGHTA, CDR2 FQGTGA. CDR3 DNA: TGTGCCAGCAGCTTAACGCGAGGCCTGAACACTGAAGCTTTCTTT. Translating it yields CASSLTRGLNTEAFF.

The V call is TRBV11-2, the J call TRBJ2-7; TRBD2 agrees at 8 bases. Looked up from germline, CDR1 is SGHAT and CDR2 is FQNNGV. Trimming cost V 4 bases and J 3 bases; bases outside gene matches: 5. CDR3 length equals 14 residues. The CDR3 reads CASSSGGPGYEQYF. The CDR3 coding sequence is TGTGCCAGCAGCTCGGGAGGGCCGGGCTACGAGCAGTACTTC.

This clone was picked up a small number of times. The V gene is TRBV11-3, the J gene TRBJ2-6; 12 nucleotides line up with TRBD1. Germline V gene lookup returns CDR1 SGHNT and CDR2 YENEEA. CDR3 size: 18 residues. V lost 1 base to trimming and J lost 0 bases; unmatched junction nucleotides: 1. The CDR3 DNA reads TGTGCCAGCAGCTTAGGGGACAGGGGGCCCTCTGGGGCCAACGTCCTGACTTTC. Protein: CASSLGDRGPSGANVLTF. Using reference TRBV11-3 and TRBJ2-6 for the parts outside the CDR3, the full variable domain is EAGVVQSPRYKIIEKKQPVAFWCNPISGHNTLYWYLQNLGQGPELLIRYENEEAVDDSQLPKDRFSAERLKGVDSTLKIQPAELGDSAVYLCASSLGDRGPSGANVLTFGAGSRLTVL.

This rearrangement joins TRBV7-3 to TRBJ2-5; no firm D call. Trimming cost V 1 base and J 1 base, with 13 bases left between them. Germline CDR1 is SGHTA and CDR2 is FQGTGA. The CDR3 is 16 amino acids. DNA of the CDR3: TGTGCCAGCAGCTTAATCGAGGAAGGTCGCCAAGAGACCCAGTACTTC. Amino acids: CASSLIEEGRQETQYF.

The CDR3 spells CASSQDVRAANEKLFF. The DNA for the CDR3 is TGCGCCAGCAGCCAAGATGTCAGGGCCGCGAATGAAAAACTGTTTTTT. This rearrangement joins TRBV4-3 to TRBJ1-4, with D possibly matching TRBD1 (5 bases). Germline CDR1 and CDR2: LGHNA and YSLEER. V was shortened by 0 bases and J by 5 bases, with 13 bases between the two germline ends. This CDR3 comprises 16 residues.

The genes are TRBV7-8 and TRBJ2-1; 8 bases agree with TRBD2. Germline CDR1 reads SGHVS; CDR2 reads FQNEAQ. The CDR3 loop spans 13 amino acids. J gave up 15 bases and V 0 bases, and 7 bases lay outside the gene matches. The CDR3 here is CASSLAEAGAVFF. CDR3 nucleotide sequence: TGTGCCAGCAGCTTAGCTGAAGCGGGAGCGGTGTTCTTC.

This chain joins TRBV7-8 and TRBJ1-1; D is undetermined. The CDR3 extends over 15 amino acids. Deletions cut 1 base from V and 1 base from J, with 10 bases between. CDR1 SGHVS and CDR2 FQNEAQ come from the germline V gene. The CDR3 reads CASSLGPGRNTEAFF. The DNA for the CDR3 is TGTGCCAGCAGCTTAGGTCCGGGGAGGAACACTGAAGCTTTCTTT.

V gene TRBV7-9 combines with J gene TRBJ2-1; 9 bases line up with TRBD2. The CDR3 is 16 residues long. The germline gives CDR1 SEHNR, CDR2 FQNEAQ (reference sequence). Unmatched junction bases numbered 9, after V lost 1 base and J lost 8 bases. CDR3 sequence reads: CASSLGGGRAGDEQFF. The CDR3 bases are TGTGCCAGCAGCTTAGGGGGCGGGAGGGCCGGGGATGAGCAGTTCTTC.

The chain employs TRBV29-1 and TRBJ2-4; D may be TRBD2 (5 bases). The V gene's germline CDR1 is SQVTM and CDR2 ANQGSEA. Trimming removed 4 bases at V and 3 bases at J, with 10 bases between. CDR3 length: 13 residues. The CDR3 DNA is TGCAGCGTTGTAGCGCCCTACAAAAACATTCAGTACTTC. Translated, it gives CSVVAPYKNIQYF.

V usage is TRBV4-3 and J usage is TRBJ1-2; 10 bases align to TRBD1. The CDR3 extends over 18 amino acids. Trimming removed 1 base from V and 4 bases from J; junction bases left unmatched: 12. In germline, CDR1 is LGHNA, CDR2 YSLEER. This CDR3 reads CASSQVYGTGAPLYGYTF. DNA for the CDR3: TGCGCCAGCAGCCAAGTATACGGGACAGGGGCCCCTCTCTATGGCTACACCTTC.

The chain has TRBV27 and TRBJ2-7, with TRBD1 matching 10 bases. Trimming took 2 bases from V and 3 from J; bases not matched to a gene: 1. CDR3 length: 14 residues. CDR1 MNHEY and CDR2 SMNVEV come from the germline V gene (reference sequence). Here the CDR3 DNA reads TGTGCCAGCAGTTTAGGGGACAGGGGCTACGAGCAGTACTTC. The encoded protein is CASSLGDRGYEQYF.

The rearrangement joins TRBV19 to TRBJ2-2; D is unresolved. Germline CDR1 is LNHDA and CDR2 is SQIVND (reference sequence). The CDR3 length is 12 residues. Trimming stripped 4 bases from V and 4 bases from J, with 4 bases between. The DNA of the CDR3 is TGTGCCAGTAGTAGTATCACCGGGGAGCTGTTTTTT. Protein sequence: CASSSITGELFF.

The chain links TRBV5-4 to TRBJ1-5; D is undetermined. Trimming cost V 0 bases and J 2 bases, with 6 bases left between them. The CDR3 spans 14 residues. Germline-derived CDR1 and CDR2 are SGHNT and YYREEE (reference sequence). The CDR3 spells CASSLGPGNQPQHF. The CDR3 DNA sequence: TGTGCCAGCAGCTTGGGTCCGGGCAATCAGCCCCAGCATTTT.

The CDR3 DNA reads TGTGCCAGCAGCTTAGCTGGCAGGGGCAATAATGAGCAGTTCTTC. It specifies CASSLAGRGNNEQFF. The V and J genes are TRBV7-2 and TRBJ2-1; TRBD1 is a possible D gene (6 bases). V was clipped by 0 bases and J by 7 bases, with 13 bases between them. The CDR3 runs 15 residues. Germline CDR1 SGHTA, CDR2 FQGNSA.

This clone appeared once. The V call is TRBV28, the J call TRBJ1-2, with D hard to call. There are 15 residues in the CDR3. V lost 7 bases to trimming and J lost 2 bases, with 17 bases between them. CDR1 and CDR2 (germline): MDHEN, SYDVKM. The CDR3 loop reads CASIPWETLNYGYTF. The DNA for the CDR3 is TGTGCCAGCATTCCTTGGGAGACCCTAAACTATGGCTACACCTTC.

This rearrangement joins TRBV6-1 to TRBJ2-7, with 11 bases fitting TRBD2. Germline assignment: CDR1 MNHNS and CDR2 SASEGT. V was clipped by 7 bases and J by 0 bases; unmatched bases: 5. CDR3 length equals 15 residues. The DNA for the CDR3 is TGTGCCAGCAATCAACTAGCGGGAGTCTCCTACGAGCAGTACTTC. This encodes CASNQLAGVSYEQYF.

The genes are TRBV11-2 and TRBJ2-7; TRBD2 agrees at 11 bases. This CDR3 has 16 amino acids. CDR1 and CDR2 (germline): SGHAT, FQNNGV. V trimming: 6 bases; J trimming: 4 bases; junction bases outside the gene matches: 11. The CDR3 spells CASRRITSGSTYEQYF. Written as DNA, the CDR3 is TGTGCCAGCAGACGCATTACTAGCGGGAGTACTTACGAGCAGTACTTC.

The V and J genes are TRBV6-5 and TRBJ2-1; TRBD2 agrees at 9 bases. CDR1 is MNHEY, CDR2 SVGAGI, per germline. This CDR3 spans 15 amino acids. V trimming: 3 bases; J trimming: 7 bases; junction bases outside the gene matches: 7. The DNA of the CDR3 is TGTGCCAGCAGTTATAGCGGGAGTCTTTTAAATGAGCAGTTCTTC. Amino acids: CASSYSGSLLNEQFF.

This sequence joins TRBV2 and TRBJ1-2; TRBD1 agrees at 12 bases. Germline CDR1 is SNHLY and CDR2 is FYNNEI. The CDR3 contains 15 residues. J was trimmed by 2 bases and V by 7 bases; bases with no gene match: 5. The CDR3 DNA reads TGTGCCAGCAAATGGGACAGGGGGCAAAACTATGGCTACACCTTC. It codes for CASKWDRGQNYGYTF. Full variable domain (rest looked up from reference TRBV2 and TRBJ1-2): EPEVTQTPSHQVTQMGQEVILRCVPISNHLYFYWYRQILGQKVEFLVSFYNNEISEKSEIFDDQFSVERPDGSNFTLKIRSTKLEDSAMYFCASKWDRGQNYGYTFGSGTRLTVV.

This chain joins TRBV27 and TRBJ2-7; 8 bases are a match to TRBD1. With V trimmed by 3 bases and J by 3 bases, 4 bases remained unmatched. The CDR3 runs to 14 residues. In germline, CDR1 is MNHEY, CDR2 SMNVEV (reference sequence). The CDR3 DNA follows: TGTGCCAGCAGTTTTGGACAGGGCCGCTACGAGCAGTACTTC. It specifies CASSFGQGRYEQYF.

The rearrangement links TRBV5-4 to TRBJ1-2, with 7 bases fitting TRBD1. Trimming took 3 bases from V and 5 from J; bases not matched to a gene: 10. CDR3 length: 15 amino acids. The germline gives CDR1 SGHNT, CDR2 YYREEE (reference sequence). CDR3 nucleotide sequence: TGTGCCAGCAGCTGGGATGACAGGGTGGCTTATGGCTACACCTTC. This codes for CASSWDDRVAYGYTF.

This clone was seen a few times. The rearrangement uses TRBV19 and TRBJ1-1, with D maybe TRBD1 (6 bases). Germline V CDR1 and CDR2: LNHDA, SQIVND (reference sequence). V was clipped by 7 bases and J by 2 bases, with 14 bases between them. The CDR3 has 14 amino acids. CDR3 sequence: CASKRGQSNTEAFF. CDR3 nucleotides: TGTGCCAGTAAAAGAGGACAGTCAAACACTGAAGCTTTCTTT.

This chain joins TRBV6-4 and TRBJ1-1; 7 bases match TRBD1. The CDR3 is made up of 21 amino acids. Germline CDR1 MRHNA, CDR2 SNTAGT. J gave up 3 bases and V 0 bases, and 22 bases lay outside the gene matches. The CDR3 loop is CASSDSHWESISQDRDTEAFF. The CDR3 bases are TGTGCCAGCAGTGACTCCCACTGGGAATCGATTTCCCAAGACAGGGACACTGAAGCTTTCTTT.

The rearrangement joins TRBV5-1 to TRBJ2-7; 11 nucleotides match TRBD2. The junction had 5 bases not matched to a gene; V was cut back by 4 bases and J by 2 bases. Germline lookup yields CDR1 SGHRS and CDR2 YFSETQ. The length of the CDR3 is 15 residues. The CDR3 protein is CASSELTSGTYEQYF. The CDR3, as DNA: TGCGCCAGCAGCGAGTTGACTAGCGGGACCTACGAGCAGTACTTC.

This clone was observed a handful of times. This chain joins TRBV6-5 and TRBJ1-1; 7 bases align to TRBD1. Unmatched junction bases numbered 14, after V lost 6 bases and J lost 7 bases. CDR1 MNHEY and CDR2 SVGAGI come from the germline V gene. The CDR3 has 15 residues. CDR3 bases: TGTGCCAGCAGCCCCCAGGGGGTGGACACAGGTGAAGCTTTCTTT. This sequence encodes CASSPQGVDTGEAFF.